This entry concerns a single T cell receptor (beta chain). The sample is drawn from a study of OX40 agonist ivuxolimab in advanced cancers. Study-wide background: Patients' therapy was ivuxolimab, an antibody that acts as an agonist of OX40 (CD134).

Profiled with immunoSEQ multiplex PCR; TCRdb holds only in-frame clones, not every one. The sample lists 60,000 to 80,000 clones, approximately 90% occurring once. This CDR3 comprises 18 residues. Looked up from germline, CDR1 is SGHVS and CDR2 is FQNEAQ. Trimming shortened V by 7 bases and J by 3 bases, and 25 bases separated the two germline ends. It was autoimmune disease history or systemic immunosuppression that excluded patients. The receptor was derived from an adult with an advanced solid tumor such as melanoma, head and neck, liver or kidney cancer. The chain carries TRBV7-8 and TRBJ2-4; weak D call: TRBD2 (7 bases). Sequencing was performed on CD4+ or CD8+ T cells sorted from blood, taken in a trial of the OX40 agonist ivuxolimab. The CDR3, as DNA: TGTGCCAGCACCGAGGGAGGGGGGATAGGTTATGGCAAAAACATTCAGTACTTC. Amino acids: CASTEGGGIGYGKNIQYF.